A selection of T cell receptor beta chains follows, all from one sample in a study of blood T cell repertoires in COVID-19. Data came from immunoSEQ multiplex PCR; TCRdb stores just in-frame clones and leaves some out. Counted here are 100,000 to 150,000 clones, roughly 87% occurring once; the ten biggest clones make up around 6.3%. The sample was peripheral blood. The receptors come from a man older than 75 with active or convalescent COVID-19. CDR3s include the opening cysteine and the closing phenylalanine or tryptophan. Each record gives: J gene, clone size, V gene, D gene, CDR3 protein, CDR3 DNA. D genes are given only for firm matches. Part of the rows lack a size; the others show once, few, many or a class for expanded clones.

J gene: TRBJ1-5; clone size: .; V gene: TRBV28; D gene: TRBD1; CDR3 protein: CASLSGGYSNQPQHF; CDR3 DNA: TGTGCCAGCCTCTCAGGGGGTTATAGCAATCAGCCCCAGCATTTT
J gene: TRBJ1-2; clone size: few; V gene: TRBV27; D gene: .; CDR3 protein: CASSLFTGNGYTF; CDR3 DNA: TGTGCCAGCAGTTTATTTACAGGGAATGGCTACACCTTC
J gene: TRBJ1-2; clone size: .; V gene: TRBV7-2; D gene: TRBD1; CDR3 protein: CASSFPNPGQGTGYTF; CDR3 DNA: TGTGCCAGCAGCTTCCCTAATCCGGGACAGGGGACTGGCTACACCTTC
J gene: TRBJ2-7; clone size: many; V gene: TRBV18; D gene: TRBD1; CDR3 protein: CASSAGTGGGDEQYF; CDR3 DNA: TGTGCCAGCTCCGCGGGGACAGGGGGCGGCGACGAGCAGTACTTC
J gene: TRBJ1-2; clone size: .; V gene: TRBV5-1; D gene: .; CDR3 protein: CASSWDWAIGYTF; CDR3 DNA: TGCGCCAGCAGTTGGGACTGGGCTATTGGCTACACCTTC
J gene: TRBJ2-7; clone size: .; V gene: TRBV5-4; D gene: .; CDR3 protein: CASSLGGPYEQYF; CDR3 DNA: TGTGCCAGCAGCTTGGGGGGCCCCTACGAGCAGTACTTC
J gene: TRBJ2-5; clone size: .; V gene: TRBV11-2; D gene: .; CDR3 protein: CASSSSLQETQYF; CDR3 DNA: TGTGCCAGCAGCTCTAGCCTCCAAGAGACCCAGTACTTC
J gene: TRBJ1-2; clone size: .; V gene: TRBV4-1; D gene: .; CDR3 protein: CASSQGRATANYGYTF; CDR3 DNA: TGCGCCAGCAGCCAAGGCAGGGCGACCGCTAACTATGGCTACACCTTC
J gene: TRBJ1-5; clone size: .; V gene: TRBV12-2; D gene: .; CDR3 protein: CASVRARRDSNQPQHF; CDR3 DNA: TGTGCAAGTGTGCGGGCCAGGCGGGATAGCAATCAGCCCCAGCATTTT
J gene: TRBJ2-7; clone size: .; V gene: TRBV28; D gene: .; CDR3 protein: CASRLAGRYEQYF; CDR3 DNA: TGTGCCAGCCGGTTGGCAGGGAGGTACGAGCAGTACTTC
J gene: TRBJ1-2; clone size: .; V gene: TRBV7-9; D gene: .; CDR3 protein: CASSLYPTTGRHGYTF; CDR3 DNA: TGTGCCAGCAGCCTTTATCCTACCACAGGGCGTCATGGCTACACCTTC
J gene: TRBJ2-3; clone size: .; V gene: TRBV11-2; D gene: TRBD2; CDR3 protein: CASSPGAGGIGDTQYF; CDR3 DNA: TGTGCCAGCAGCCCCGGGGCGGGGGGTATCGGAGATACGCAGTATTTT
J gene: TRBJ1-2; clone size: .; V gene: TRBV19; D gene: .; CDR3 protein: CASSPGHLISNYGYTF; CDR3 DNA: TGTGCCAGTAGTCCCGGACACCTCATCTCAAACTATGGCTACACCTTC
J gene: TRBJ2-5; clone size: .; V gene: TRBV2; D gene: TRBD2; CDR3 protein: CASRIAGVRETQYF; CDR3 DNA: TGTGCCAGCAGGATAGCGGGAGTACGGGAGACCCAGTACTTC
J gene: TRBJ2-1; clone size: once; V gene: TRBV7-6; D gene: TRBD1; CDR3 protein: CASSLVSGGSYNEQFF; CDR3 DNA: TGTGCCAGCAGCTTAGTTTCAGGGGGCTCCTACAATGAGCAGTTCTTC
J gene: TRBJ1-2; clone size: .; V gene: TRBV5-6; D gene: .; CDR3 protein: CASSLTATNYGYTF; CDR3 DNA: TGTGCCAGCAGCTTGACAGCTACTAACTATGGCTACACCTTC
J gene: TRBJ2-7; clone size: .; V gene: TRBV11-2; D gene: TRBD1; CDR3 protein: CASGRQGSAEQYF; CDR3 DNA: TGTGCCAGCGGTCGACAGGGTTCCGCCGAGCAGTACTTC
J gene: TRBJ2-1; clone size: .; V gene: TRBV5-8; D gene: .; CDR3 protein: CASSLAASYNEQFF; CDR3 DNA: TGTGCCAGCAGCTTGGCCGCCAGCTACAATGAGCAGTTCTTC
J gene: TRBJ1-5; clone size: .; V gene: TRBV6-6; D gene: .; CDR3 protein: CASSYGGGQPQHF; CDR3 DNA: TGTGCCAGCAGTTACGGGGGGGGTCAGCCCCAGCATTTT
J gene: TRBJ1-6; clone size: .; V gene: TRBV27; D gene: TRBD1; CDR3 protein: CASSLDRALNSPLHF; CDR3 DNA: TGTGCCAGCAGTTTAGACAGGGCGCTAAATTCACCCCTCCACTTT
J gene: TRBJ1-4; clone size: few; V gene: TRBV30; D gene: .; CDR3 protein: CAWSGLTGNEKLFF; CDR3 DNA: TGTGCCTGGAGTGGGTTGACAGGAAATGAAAAACTGTTTTTT
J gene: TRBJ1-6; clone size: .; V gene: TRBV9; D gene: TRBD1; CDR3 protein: CASSVTAGQPTTPLHF; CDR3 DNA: TGTGCCAGCAGCGTAACCGCGGGACAGCCGACGACACCCCTCCACTTT
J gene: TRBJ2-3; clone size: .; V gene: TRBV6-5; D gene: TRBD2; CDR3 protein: CASSSDERGGADTQYF; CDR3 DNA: TGTGCCAGCAGTTCCGACGAGCGGGGGGGCGCAGATACGCAGTATTTT
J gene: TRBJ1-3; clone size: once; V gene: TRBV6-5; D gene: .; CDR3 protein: CASRRGRRSGNTIYF; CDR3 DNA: TGTGCCAGCAGAAGGGGTCGCCGCTCTGGAAACACCATATATTTT
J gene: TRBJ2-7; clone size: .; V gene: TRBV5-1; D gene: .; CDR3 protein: CASSLTGSYEQYF; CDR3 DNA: TGCGCCAGCAGCTTGACAGGATCCTACGAGCAGTACTTC
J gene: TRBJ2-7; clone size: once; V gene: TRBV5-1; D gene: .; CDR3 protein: CASSLDSVRMYEGEQYF; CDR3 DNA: TGCGCCAGCAGCTTGGATTCTGTTCGGATGTATGAGGGCGAGCAGTACTTC
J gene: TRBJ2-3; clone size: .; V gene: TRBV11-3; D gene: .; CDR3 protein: CASSRGETSTDTQYF; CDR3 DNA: TGTGCCAGCAGCCGCGGGGAGACTAGCACAGATACGCAGTATTTT
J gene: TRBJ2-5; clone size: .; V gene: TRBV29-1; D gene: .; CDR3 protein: CSVAGRETQYF; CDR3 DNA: TGCAGCGTTGCGGGGAGAGAGACCCAGTACTTC
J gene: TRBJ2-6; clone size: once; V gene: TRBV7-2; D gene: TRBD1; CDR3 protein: CASRIGRIDRVTGANVLTF; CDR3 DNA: TGTGCCAGCAGGATCGGGCGAATAGACAGGGTAACTGGGGCCAACGTCCTGACTTTC
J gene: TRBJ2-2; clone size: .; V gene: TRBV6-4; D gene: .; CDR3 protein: CASSLEIGTGELFF; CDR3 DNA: TGTGCCAGCAGCCTAGAGATCGGCACCGGGGAGCTGTTTTTT
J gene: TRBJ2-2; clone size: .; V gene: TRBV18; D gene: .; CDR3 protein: CASSPQLKIGAGELFF; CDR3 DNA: TGTGCCAGCTCACCACAACTAAAAATAGGGGCCGGGGAGCTGTTTTTT
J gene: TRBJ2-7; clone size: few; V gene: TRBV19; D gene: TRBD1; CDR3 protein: CASSTRTGRYEQYF; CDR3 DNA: TGTGCCAGTAGTACAAGGACAGGGCGGTACGAGCAGTACTTC
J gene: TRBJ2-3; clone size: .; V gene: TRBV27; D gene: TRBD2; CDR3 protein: CASSFLAGGLGTQYF; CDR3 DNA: TGTGCCAGCAGTTTCTTGGCGGGGGGGCTCGGTACGCAGTATTTT
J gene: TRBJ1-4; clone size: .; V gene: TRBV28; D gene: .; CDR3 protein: CASSQGTEKLFF; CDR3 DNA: TGTGCCAGCAGTCAGGGGACTGAAAAACTGTTTTTT
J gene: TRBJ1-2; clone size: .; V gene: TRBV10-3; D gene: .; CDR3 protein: CAISQTDNYGYTF; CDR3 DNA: TGTGCCATCAGCCAGACAGATAACTATGGCTACACCTTC
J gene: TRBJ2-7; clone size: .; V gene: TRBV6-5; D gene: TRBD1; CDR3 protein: CASRKTGGIEQYF; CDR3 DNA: TGTGCCAGCCGGAAGACAGGGGGGATCGAGCAGTACTTC
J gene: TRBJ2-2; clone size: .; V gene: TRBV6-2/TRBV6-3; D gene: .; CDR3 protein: CASSSYRGNTGELFF; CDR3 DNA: TGTGCCAGCAGCTCCTATAGGGGGAACACCGGGGAGCTGTTTTTT
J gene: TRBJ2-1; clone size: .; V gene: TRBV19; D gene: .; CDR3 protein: CASIGQVYNEQFF; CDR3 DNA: TGTGCCAGTATAGGACAAGTCTACAATGAGCAGTTCTTC
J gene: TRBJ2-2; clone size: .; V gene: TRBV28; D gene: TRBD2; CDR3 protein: CASKPGLATGELFF; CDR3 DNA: TGTGCCAGCAAACCGGGACTAGCAACCGGGGAGCTGTTTTTT
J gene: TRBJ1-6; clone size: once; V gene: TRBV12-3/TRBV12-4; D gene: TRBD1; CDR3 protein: CASLGTASSPLHF; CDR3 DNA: TGTGCCAGCCTAGGGACAGCAAGTTCACCCCTCCACTTT
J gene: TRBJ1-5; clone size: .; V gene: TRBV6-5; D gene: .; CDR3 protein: CASRPGVSNQPQHF; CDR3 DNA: TGTGCCAGCCGGCCAGGGGTTAGCAATCAGCCCCAGCATTTT
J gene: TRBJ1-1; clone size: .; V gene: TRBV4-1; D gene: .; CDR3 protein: CASSQGSSGDTEAFF; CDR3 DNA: TGCGCCAGCAGCCAAGGATCGTCGGGTGACACTGAAGCTTTCTTT
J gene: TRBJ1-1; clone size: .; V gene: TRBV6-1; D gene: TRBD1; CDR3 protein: CASSEWTGFDTEAFF; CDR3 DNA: TGTGCCAGCAGTGAATGGACAGGGTTTGACACTGAAGCTTTCTTT
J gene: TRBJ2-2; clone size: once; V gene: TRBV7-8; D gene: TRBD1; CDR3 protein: CASSPRTGYNPGELFF; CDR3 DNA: TGTGCCAGCAGCCCACGGACAGGGTATAACCCCGGGGAGCTGTTTTTT
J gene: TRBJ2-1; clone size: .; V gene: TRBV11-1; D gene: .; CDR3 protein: CASSYDFYNEQFF; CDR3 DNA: TGTGCCAGCAGCTACGACTTTTACAATGAGCAGTTCTTC
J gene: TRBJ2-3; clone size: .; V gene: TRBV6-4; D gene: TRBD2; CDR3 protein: CASSDSGRAADTQYF; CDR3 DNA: TGTGCCAGCAGTGACAGCGGGAGGGCCGCAGATACGCAGTATTTT
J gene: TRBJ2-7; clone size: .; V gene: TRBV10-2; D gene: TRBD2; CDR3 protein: CASSLGVATSGRNEQYF; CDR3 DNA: TGCGCCAGCAGTTTGGGCGTTGCAACTAGCGGGAGGAACGAGCAGTACTTC
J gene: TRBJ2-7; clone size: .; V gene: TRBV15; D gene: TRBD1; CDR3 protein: CATSRVRTGGFHEQYF; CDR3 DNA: TGTGCCACCAGCAGAGTTCGGACAGGGGGGTTCCACGAGCAGTACTTC